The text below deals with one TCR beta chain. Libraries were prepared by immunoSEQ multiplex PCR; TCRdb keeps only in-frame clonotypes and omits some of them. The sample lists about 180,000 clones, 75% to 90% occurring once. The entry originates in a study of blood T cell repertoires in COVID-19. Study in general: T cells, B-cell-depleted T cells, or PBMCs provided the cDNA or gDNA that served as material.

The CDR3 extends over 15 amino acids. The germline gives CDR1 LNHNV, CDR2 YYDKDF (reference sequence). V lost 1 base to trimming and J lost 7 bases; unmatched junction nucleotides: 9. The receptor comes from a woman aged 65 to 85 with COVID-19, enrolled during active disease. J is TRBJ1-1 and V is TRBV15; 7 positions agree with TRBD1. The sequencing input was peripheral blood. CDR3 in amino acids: CATSRGIYRDSEAFF. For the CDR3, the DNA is TGTGCCACCAGCAGAGGAATTTACCGGGACAGTGAAGCTTTCTTT.